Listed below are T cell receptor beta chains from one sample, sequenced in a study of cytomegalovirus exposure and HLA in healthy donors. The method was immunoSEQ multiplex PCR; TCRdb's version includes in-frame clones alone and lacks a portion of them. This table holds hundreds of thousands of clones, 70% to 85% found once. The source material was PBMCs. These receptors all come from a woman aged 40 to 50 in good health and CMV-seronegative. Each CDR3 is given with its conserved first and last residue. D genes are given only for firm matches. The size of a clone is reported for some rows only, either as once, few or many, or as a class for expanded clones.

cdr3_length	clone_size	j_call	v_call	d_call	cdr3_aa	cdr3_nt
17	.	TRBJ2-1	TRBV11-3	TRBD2	CASSFWPRGGSYNEQFF	TGTGCCAGCAGCTTTTGGCCGCGGGGGGGCTCCTACAATGAGCAGTTCTTC
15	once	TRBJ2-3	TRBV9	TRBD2	CASSVGRGGGDTQYF	TGTGCCAGCAGCGTAGGTCGTGGGGGGGGAGATACGCAGTATTTT
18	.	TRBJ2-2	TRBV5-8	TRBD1	CASSLSLLTGMATGELFF	TGTGCCAGCAGCCTATCACTCCTGACAGGGATGGCGACCGGGGAGCTGTTTTTT
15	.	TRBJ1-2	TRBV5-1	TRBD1	CASSSGTGEDYGYTF	TGCGCCAGCAGTTCCGGGACAGGGGAGGACTATGGCTACACCTTC
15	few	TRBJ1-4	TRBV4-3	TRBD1	CASSQEDRAQEKLFF	TGCGCCAGCAGCCAAGAGGACAGGGCCCAGGAAAAACTGTTTTTT
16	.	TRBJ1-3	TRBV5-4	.	CASTLGGAFSGNTIYF	TGTGCCAGCACCCTTGGGGGGGCCTTCTCTGGAAACACCATATATTTT
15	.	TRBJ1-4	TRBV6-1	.	CASSPAGGTDEKLFF	TGTGCCAGCAGCCCCGCGGGGGGAACGGATGAAAAACTGTTTTTT
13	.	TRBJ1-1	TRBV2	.	CASSVKWNTEAFF	TGTGCCAGCAGTGTAAAATGGAACACTGAAGCTTTCTTT
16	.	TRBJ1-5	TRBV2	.	CASSESGPGINQPQHF	TGTGCCAGCAGTGAATCAGGACCGGGAATAAATCAGCCCCAGCATTTT
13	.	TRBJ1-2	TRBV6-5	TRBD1	CASSYGTAYGYPF	TGTGCCAGCAGTTACGGGACAGCATATGGCTACCCCTTC
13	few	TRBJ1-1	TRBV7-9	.	CASSQDQGAEAFF	TGTGCCAGCAGCCAAGACCAGGGCGCTGAAGCTTTCTTT
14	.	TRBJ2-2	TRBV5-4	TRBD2	CASNPAGVTGELFF	TGTGCCAGCAACCCAGCGGGGGTTACCGGGGAGCTGTTTTTT
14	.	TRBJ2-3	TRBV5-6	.	CASSSRRGSDTQYF	TGTGCCAGCAGCTCGCGAAGGGGATCAGATACGCAGTATTTT
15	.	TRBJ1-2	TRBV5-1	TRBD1	CASSLPDRGEYGYTF	TGCGCCAGCAGCTTGCCGGACAGGGGTGAATATGGCTACACCTTC
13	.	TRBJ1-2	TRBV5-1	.	CASSVDSNYGYTF	TGCGCCAGCAGCGTGGACAGCAACTATGGCTACACCTTC
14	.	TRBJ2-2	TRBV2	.	CASSGDTNTGELFF	TGTGCCAGCTCGGGGGATACGAACACCGGGGAGCTGTTTTTT
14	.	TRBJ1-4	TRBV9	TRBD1	CASSPDRGREKLFF	TGTGCCAGCAGCCCGGACAGGGGAAGAGAAAAACTGTTTTTT
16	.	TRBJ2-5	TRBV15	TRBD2	CATSRDRTSGRETQYF	TGTGCCACCAGCAGAGATCGGACTAGCGGTCGGGAGACCCAGTACTTC
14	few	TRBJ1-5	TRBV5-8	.	CASSLGLTVQPQHF	TGTGCCAGCAGCTTGGGGTTGACAGTTCAGCCCCAGCATTTT
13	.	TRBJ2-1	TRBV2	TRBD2	CASLSGGAYEQFF	TGTGCCAGCCTTTCCGGGGGGGCCTATGAGCAGTTCTTC
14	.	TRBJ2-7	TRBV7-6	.	CASSPQGNSYEQYF	TGTGCCAGCAGCCCACAGGGAAACTCCTACGAGCAGTACTTC
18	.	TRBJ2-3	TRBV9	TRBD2	CASSLKPGLAGGWDTQYF	TGTGCCAGCAGCTTAAAACCTGGACTAGCGGGGGGATGGGATACGCAGTATTTT
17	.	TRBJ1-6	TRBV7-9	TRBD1	CSSSSLGTGRNNSPLHF	TGTTCCAGCAGCTCCCTTGGGACAGGCCGCAATAATTCACCCCTCCACTTT
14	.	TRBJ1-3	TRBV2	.	CASSADSTGNTIYF	TGTGCCAGCAGTGCGGACAGCACAGGAAACACCATATATTTT
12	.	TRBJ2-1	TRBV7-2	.	CASSLGPGMKFF	TGTGCCAGCAGCTTAGGTCCGGGGATGAAATTCTTC
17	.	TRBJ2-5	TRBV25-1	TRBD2	CASTGWRGGSYQETQYF	TGTGCCAGCACCGGGTGGCGGGGGGGAAGTTACCAAGAGACCCAGTACTTC
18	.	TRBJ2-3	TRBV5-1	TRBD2	CASSFYPGTSGLPDTQYF	TGCGCCAGCAGCTTCTACCCCGGGACTAGCGGGCTTCCTGATACGCAGTATTTT
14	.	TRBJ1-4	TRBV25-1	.	CASTYSGVVEKLFF	TGTGCCAGCACCTACTCCGGGGTGGTTGAAAAACTGTTTTTT
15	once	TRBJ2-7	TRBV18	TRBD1	CASSTLPGQGYEQYF	TGTGCCAGCTCAACTCTCCCGGGACAGGGCTACGAGCAGTACTTC
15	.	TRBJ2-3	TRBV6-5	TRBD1	CASSYVQGATDTQYF	TGTGCCAGCAGTTACGTGCAGGGGGCCACAGATACGCAGTATTTT
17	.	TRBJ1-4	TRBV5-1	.	CASSPTGLRKENEKLFF	TGCGCCAGCAGCCCGACAGGCCTCAGGAAAGAAAATGAAAAACTGTTTTTT
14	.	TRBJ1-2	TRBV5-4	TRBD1	CASSRTGGDYGYTF	TGTGCCAGCAGCCGAACAGGGGGCGACTATGGCTACACCTTC
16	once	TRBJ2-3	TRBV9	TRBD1	CASSPPGGQGVDTQYF	TGTGCCAGCAGCCCCCCGGGGGGACAGGGTGTGGATACGCAGTATTTT
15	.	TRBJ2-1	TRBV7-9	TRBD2	CASSFVTSGENEQFF	TGTGCCAGCAGCTTTGTTACTAGCGGGGAAAATGAGCAGTTCTTC
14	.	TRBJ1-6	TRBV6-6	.	CASSTDTKNSPLHF	TGTGCCAGCTCAACGGACACTAAGAATTCACCCCTCCACTTT
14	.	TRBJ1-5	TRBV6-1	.	CASSETWAGQPQHF	TGTGCCAGCAGTGAAACTTGGGCTGGTCAGCCCCAGCATTTT
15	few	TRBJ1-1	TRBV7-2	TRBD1	CASSSTGWGNTEAFF	TGTGCCAGCAGCTCGACAGGGTGGGGGAACACTGAAGCTTTCTTT
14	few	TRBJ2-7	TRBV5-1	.	CASSPSLASYEQYF	TGCGCCAGCAGCCCGAGCCTAGCCAGCTACGAGCAGTACTTC
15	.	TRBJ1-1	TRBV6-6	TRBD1	CASGPLTGMNTEAFF	TGTGCCAGCGGCCCGCTGACAGGGATGAACACTGAAGCTTTCTTT
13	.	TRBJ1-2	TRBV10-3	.	CAISRDTNYGYTF	TGTGCCATCAGCCGGGACACCAACTATGGCTACACCTTC
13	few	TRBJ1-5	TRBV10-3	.	CAVGTHSNQPQHF	TGTGCCGTAGGGACTCATAGCAATCAGCCCCAGCATTTT
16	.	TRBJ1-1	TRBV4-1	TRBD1	CASSQRQGSANTEAFF	TGCGCCAGCAGCCAACGACAGGGGTCAGCGAACACTGAAGCTTTCTTT
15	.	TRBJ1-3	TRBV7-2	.	CASSLDGGVGNTIYF	TGTGCCAGCAGCTTGGATGGAGGGGTAGGAAACACCATATATTTT
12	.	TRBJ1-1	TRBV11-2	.	CASSLGLSEAFF	TGTGCCAGCAGCTTAGGACTCTCTGAAGCTTTCTTT
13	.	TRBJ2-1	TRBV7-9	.	CASSLQGRAVEFF	TGTGCCAGCAGCTTACAGGGCAGGGCGGTTGAGTTCTTC